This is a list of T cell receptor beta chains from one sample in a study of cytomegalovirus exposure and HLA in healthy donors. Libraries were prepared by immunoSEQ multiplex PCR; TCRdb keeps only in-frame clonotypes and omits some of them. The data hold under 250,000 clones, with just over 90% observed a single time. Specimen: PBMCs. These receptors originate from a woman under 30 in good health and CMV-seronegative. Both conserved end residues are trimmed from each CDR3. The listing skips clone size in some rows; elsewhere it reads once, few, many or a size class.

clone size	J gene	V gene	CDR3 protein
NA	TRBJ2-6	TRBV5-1	ASSSRDSNSGANVLT
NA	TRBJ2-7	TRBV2	ASSLESYEQY
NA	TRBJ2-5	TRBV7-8	ASSRPGETQY
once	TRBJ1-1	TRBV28	ASSAYRAMNTEAF
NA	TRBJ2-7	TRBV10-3	AISEEVLSYEQY
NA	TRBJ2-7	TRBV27	ASSLFGRYEQY
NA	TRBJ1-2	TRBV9	ASSGDRGYT
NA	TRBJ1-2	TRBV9	ASSVGQDYGYT
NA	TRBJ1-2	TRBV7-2	ASSFFGPGTGTNYGYT
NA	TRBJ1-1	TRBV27	ASSLSRGLKNTEAF
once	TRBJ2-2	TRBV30	AWASGTITGELF
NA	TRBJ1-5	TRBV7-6	ASSTGTGFNQPQH
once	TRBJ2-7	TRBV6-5	ASSYSVTVDEQY
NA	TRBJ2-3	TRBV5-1	ASSSGLAGVGTDTQY
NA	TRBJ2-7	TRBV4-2	ASSQLAGGRYGQY
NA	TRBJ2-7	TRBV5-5	ASSVDVRGGSSYEQY
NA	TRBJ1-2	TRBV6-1	ASSETYRDSLYYGYT
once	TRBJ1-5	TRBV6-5	ASRTRSGQPQH
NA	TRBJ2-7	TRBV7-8	ASSLGLQGKAPYEQY
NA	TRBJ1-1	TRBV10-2	AVNIGTANTEAF
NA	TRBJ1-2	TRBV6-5	ASSYKGGSGYGYT
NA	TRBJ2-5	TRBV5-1	ASSLTSFSQETQY
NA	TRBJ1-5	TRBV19	ASGQGRSNQPQH
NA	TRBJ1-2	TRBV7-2	ASSYRAQGVDYYGYT
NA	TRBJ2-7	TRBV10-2	ASSERELAGGAYEQY
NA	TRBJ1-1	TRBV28	ASSSAGGQGVGMNTEAF
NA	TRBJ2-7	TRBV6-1	ASSGFGGRPYEQY
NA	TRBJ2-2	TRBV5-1	ASSSLGTSGRNTGELF
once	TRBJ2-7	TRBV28	ASSGTLSSGSLYEQY
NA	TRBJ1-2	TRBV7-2	ASSPTGSLGYT
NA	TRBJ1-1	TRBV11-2	ASSLVRGLKTEAF
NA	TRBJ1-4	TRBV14	ASSQVAGNEKLF
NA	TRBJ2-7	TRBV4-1	ASSLPGLGSYEQY
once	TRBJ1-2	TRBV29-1	SVEDKGVVAYGYT
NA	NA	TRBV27	ASRPSAGFTHYEQY
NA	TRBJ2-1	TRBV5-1	ASSLGPEYNEQF
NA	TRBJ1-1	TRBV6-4	ASSSQGSEAF
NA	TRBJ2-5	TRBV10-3	AIGSGDRETQY
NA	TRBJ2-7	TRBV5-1	ASSSPGSGPSYEQY
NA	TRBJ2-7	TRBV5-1	ASSWDSYYEQY
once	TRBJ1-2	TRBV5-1	ASSTFPGQAFDGYT
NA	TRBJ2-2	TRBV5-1	ASSLGQLYTGELF
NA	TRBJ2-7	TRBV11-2	ASSETGNEQY
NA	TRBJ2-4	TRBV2	ASSENGAGVRYIQY
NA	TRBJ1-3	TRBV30	AWRSRDTIY
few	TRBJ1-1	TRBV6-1	ASSSAGRLNTEAF
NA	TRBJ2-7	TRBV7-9	ASSAPLVGGSYEQY
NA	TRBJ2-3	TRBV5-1	ASSLWSGGTDTQY
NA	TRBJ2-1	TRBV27	ASSLASFDEQF
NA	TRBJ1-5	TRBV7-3	ASSLKGQGGAQH
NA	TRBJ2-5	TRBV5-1	ASSLGGTSGSGETQY
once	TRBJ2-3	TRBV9	ASSVNPGTSGNLRVLLDTQY
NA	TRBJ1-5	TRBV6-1	ASWRGGQPQH
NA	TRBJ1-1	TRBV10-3	AISGLRVRDGSEAF
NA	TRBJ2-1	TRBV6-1	ASSAGGTYNEQF